This entry describes one TCR beta chain. Germline loops: CDR1 SGHDT, CDR2 YYEEEE. Trimming pared 4 bases from V and 3 bases from J, leaving 8 bases between. The CDR3 totals 13 residues. This entry belongs to a study of blood T cell repertoires in COVID-19. Overall study: Both acute and convalescent COVID-19 samples were obtained from the United States, Italy and Spain. In each case, the material was cDNA or gDNA derived from T cells, B-cell-depleted T cells, or PBMCs.

Repertoires were generated with immunoSEQ multiplex PCR, while TCRdb's copy carries only in-frame clones and drops some. This sample has approximately 270,000 clones; 75% to 90% occur once, and the top ten carry around 10%. V and J are TRBV5-6 and TRBJ2-1; possible D gene TRBD1, 6 bases. The TCR sequence derives from a woman aged 70-85 years with acute or convalescent COVID-19. Sequencing input: peripheral blood. CDR3 sequence reads: CASSRDIYNEQFF. Here the CDR3 DNA reads TGTGCCAGCAGCCGGGACATCTACAATGAGCAGTTCTTC. Filled out from reference TRBV5-6 and TRBJ2-1, the complete variable domain reads DAGVTQSPTHLIKTRGQQVTLRCSPKSGHDTVSWYQQALGQGPQFIFQYYEEEERQRGNFPDRFSGHQFPNYSSELNVNALLLGDSALYLCASSRDIYNEQFFGPGTRLTVL.